A selection of T cell receptor beta chains follows, all from one sample in a study of cytomegalovirus exposure and HLA in healthy donors. Sequencing used immunoSEQ multiplex PCR; TCRdb keeps in-frame clones, though not all of them. In the table there are 70,000 to 90,000 clones, more than 50% of which are singletons. The sequenced sample consisted of PBMCs. These receptors came from a woman between 40 and 55 years old in good health and CMV-seropositive. Each CDR3 is given with its conserved first and last residue. D genes are given only for firm matches. Rows give clone size only sometimes, using once, few, many, or a class for an expanded clone.

j_call v_call clone_size d_call cdr3_aa cdr3_nt
TRBJ2-3 TRBV5-6 few TRBD2 CASSLAPSGRADTQYF TGTGCCAGCAGCTTGGCCCCTAGCGGGAGGGCAGATACGCAGTATTTT
TRBJ2-7 TRBV11-3 . TRBD2 CASSLGLADYEQYF TGTGCCAGCAGCTTGGGACTAGCCGACTACGAGCAGTACTTC
TRBJ1-2 TRBV9 . . CASSGEGSSIGRYGYTF TGTGCCAGCAGCGGGGAGGGGTCCTCAATCGGGCGCTATGGCTACACCTTC
TRBJ1-2 TRBV18 . . CASSPDALHTMGYTF TGTGCCAGCTCACCAGATGCGTTGCATACGATGGGCTACACCTTC
TRBJ2-7 TRBV2 . TRBD2 CASIGTNSYEQYF TGTGCCAGCATCGGGACTAACTCCTACGAGCAGTACTTC
TRBJ2-1 TRBV19 few TRBD2 CAAGGYGEQFF TGTGCCGCGGGAGGGTACGGTGAGCAGTTCTTC
TRBJ2-5 TRBV7-6 few . CASTPGGALRETQYF TGTGCCAGCACCCCTGGCGGGGCCCTTAGAGAGACCCAGTACTTC
TRBJ2-3 TRBV7-2 . TRBD2 CASSLVGGSGADTQYF TGTGCCAGCAGCTTAGTTGGCGGGAGCGGCGCAGATACGCAGTATTTT
TRBJ2-3 TRBV7-8 . . CASSETPGSTSTDTQYF TGTGCCAGCAGCGAAACTCCGGGGTCGACTAGCACAGATACGCAGTATTTT
TRBJ1-1 TRBV19 medium-sized . CASRTGGNTEAFF TGTGCCAGTAGGACGGGAGGGAACACTGAAGCTTTCTTT
TRBJ1-2 TRBV28 . TRBD1 CASSSGGLTGHYGYTF TGTGCCAGCAGTTCAGGGGGCCTGACAGGGCACTATGGCTACACCTTC
TRBJ1-2 TRBV7-2 few TRBD1 CASSFIGQANYGYTF TGTGCCAGCAGCTTTATTGGACAGGCTAACTATGGCTACACCTTC
TRBJ2-2 TRBV19 . . CASSRDSTTGELFF TGTGCCAGTAGTAGAGACAGTACCACCGGGGAGCTGTTTTTT
TRBJ2-2 TRBV6-5 . . CASSYNGQSRAGELFF TGTGCCAGCAGTTACAACGGACAGAGCCGGGCCGGGGAGCTGTTTTTT
TRBJ2-7 TRBV25-1 . . CASSEGGRYEQYF TGTGCCAGCAGTGAGGGGGGACGATACGAGCAGTACTTC
TRBJ2-5 TRBV12-2 few . CASRFRQGAVRKTQYF TGTGCAAGTCGCTTCCGACAGGGGGCGGTTAGGAAGACCCAGTACTTC
TRBJ2-3 TRBV7-9 . TRBD2 CASTQTSGLTDTQYF TGTGCCAGCACCCAGACTAGCGGGCTTACAGATACGCAGTATTTT
TRBJ1-1 TRBV5-1 once . CASSLDGANTEAFF TGCGCCAGCAGCTTGGATGGGGCGAACACTGAAGCTTTCTTT
TRBJ2-1 TRBV18 . TRBD1 CASSPRSGQGIYNEQFF TGTGCCAGCTCACCAAGGTCGGGACAGGGTATTTACAATGAGCAGTTCTTC
TRBJ2-3 TRBV25-1 once . CAVASRVASTDTQYF TGTGCCGTGGCGTCCAGGGTTGCTAGCACAGATACGCAGTATTTT
TRBJ2-7 TRBV4-1 . . CASSLSKSLTTYEQYF TGCGCCAGCAGCCTAAGTAAGAGTCTAACGACCTACGAGCAGTACTTC
TRBJ2-3 TRBV27 . TRBD1 CASRPTAGTGGTDTQYF TGTGCCAGCAGACCAACCGCCGGGACAGGGGGCACAGATACGCAGTATTTT
TRBJ1-1 TRBV27 . TRBD1 CASSGTAVNTEAFF TGTGCCAGCAGTGGGACAGCTGTGAACACTGAAGCTTTCTTT
TRBJ2-5 TRBV2 . TRBD1 CASSYGTGRETQYF TGTGCCAGCAGTTATGGGACAGGGCGAGAGACCCAGTACTTC
TRBJ2-7 TRBV6-5 . . CASSRTVADYEQYF TGTGCCAGCAGCCGGACAGTAGCCGACTACGAGCAGTACTTC
TRBJ2-7 TRBV19 . TRBD1 CASSIGQGTYEQYF TGTGCCAGTAGTATAGGACAGGGGACCTACGAGCAGTACTTC
TRBJ2-7 TRBV7-2 . . CASGSPMVYEQYF TGTGCCAGCGGGAGCCCCATGGTATACGAGCAGTACTTC
TRBJ2-7 TRBV29-1 . TRBD2 CSVKGLVNEQYF TGCAGCGTGAAGGGACTAGTTAACGAGCAGTACTTC
TRBJ1-1 TRBV25-1 . . CASRRENTEAFF TGTGCCAGCCGCCGGGAGAACACTGAAGCTTTCTTT
TRBJ2-1 TRBV4-3 . TRBD2 CASSQFGRTDNEQFF TGCGCCAGCAGCCAATTCGGGAGGACGGACAATGAGCAGTTCTTC
TRBJ2-1 TRBV5-1 . TRBD2 CASSGTGTSGDEQFF TGCGCCAGCAGCGGAACCGGGACTAGCGGCGATGAGCAGTTCTTC
TRBJ2-5 TRBV5-1 . . CASSLAATGETQYF TGCGCCAGCAGCTTGGCCGCGACGGGAGAGACCCAGTACTTC
TRBJ1-1 TRBV6-5 . . CASSYSHTGNTEAFF TGTGCCAGCAGTTACTCCCACACAGGGAACACTGAAGCTTTCTTT
TRBJ2-7 TRBV7-2 once TRBD2 CASSAYSGSSYEQYF TGTGCCAGCAGCGCCTATAGCGGGAGCTCCTACGAGCAGTACTTC
TRBJ1-2 TRBV6-5 few . CASSPDGLNYGYTF TGTGCCAGCAGTCCGGACGGACTCAACTATGGCTACACCTTC
TRBJ1-5 TRBV10-3 . . CAISGGGTGQPQHF TGTGCCATCAGTGGGGGAGGGACGGGTCAGCCCCAGCATTTT
TRBJ1-4 TRBV19 . . CASSGHRVSNEKLFF TGTGCCAGTAGTGGCCACAGGGTATCGAATGAAAAACTGTTTTTT
TRBJ2-3 TRBV7-3 . TRBD2 CASSLKREARTDTQYF TGTGCCAGCAGCTTGAAGCGGGAGGCTCGCACAGATACGCAGTATTTT
TRBJ2-1 TRBV5-1 once TRBD2 CASSLVRLAGDEQFF TGCGCCAGCAGCTTGGTTAGACTAGCGGGCGATGAGCAGTTCTTC
TRBJ1-1 TRBV5-1 . TRBD1 CASSPGQGAEAFF TGCGCCAGCAGCCCGGGACAGGGGGCGGAAGCTTTCTTT
TRBJ2-7 TRBV27 . . CASSFRRTDYEQYF TGTGCCAGCAGTTTCCGTCGGACAGACTACGAGCAGTACTTC
TRBJ2-2 TRBV18 . . CASSPNRITGYDAGELFF TGTGCCAGCTCACCCAATAGAATTACAGGGTACGACGCCGGGGAGCTGTTTTTT
TRBJ1-1 TRBV28 . . CASSLGQTNTEAFF TGTGCCAGCAGTTTGGGGCAGACTAACACTGAAGCTTTCTTT